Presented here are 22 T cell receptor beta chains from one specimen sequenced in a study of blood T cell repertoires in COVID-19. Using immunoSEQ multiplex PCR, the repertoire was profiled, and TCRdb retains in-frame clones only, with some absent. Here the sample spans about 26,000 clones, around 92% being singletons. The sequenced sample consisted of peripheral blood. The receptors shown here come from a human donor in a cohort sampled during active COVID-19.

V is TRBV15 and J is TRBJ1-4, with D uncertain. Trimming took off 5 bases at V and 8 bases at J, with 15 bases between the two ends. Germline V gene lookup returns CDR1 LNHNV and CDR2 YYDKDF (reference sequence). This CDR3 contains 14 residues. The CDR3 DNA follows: TGTGCCACCAGCGCCCGCGGGGTACGGGAAAAACTGTTTTTT. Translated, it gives CATSARGVREKLFF.

As DNA, the CDR3 is TGTGCCAGCAGTGGGGTGATTGGACTAGCGAACACCGGGGAGCTGTTTTTT. Translating gives CASSGVIGLANTGELFF. The chain links TRBV6-1 to TRBJ2-2, with TRBD2 identical over 7 bases. Losses at the gene ends were 4 bases for V and 0 bases for J; bases not matched to a gene: 8. This CDR3 is 17 amino acids long. In germline, CDR1 is MNHNS, CDR2 SASEGT.

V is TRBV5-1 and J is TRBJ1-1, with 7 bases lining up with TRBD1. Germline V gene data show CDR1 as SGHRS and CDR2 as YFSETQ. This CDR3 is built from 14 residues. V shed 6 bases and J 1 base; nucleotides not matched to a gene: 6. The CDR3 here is CASNDRASNTEAFF. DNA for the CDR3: TGCGCCAGCAACGACAGGGCTTCGAACACTGAAGCTTTCTTT.

The chain's CDR3 is CASGSDHRGLQYF. CDR3 in DNA: TGTGCTAGTGGTTCCGACCACAGGGGGCTCCAGTACTTC. The chain employs TRBV12-5 and TRBJ2-5; 9 bases are a match to TRBD1. The V and J ends lost 4 bases and 10 bases, in that order; junction bases with no gene match: 7. This CDR3 has 13 amino acids. The germline V gene encodes CDR1 LGHNT and CDR2 FRNRAP.

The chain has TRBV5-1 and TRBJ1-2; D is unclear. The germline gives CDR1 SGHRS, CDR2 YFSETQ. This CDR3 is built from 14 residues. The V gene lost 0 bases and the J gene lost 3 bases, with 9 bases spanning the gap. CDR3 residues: CASSLGRRDYGYTF. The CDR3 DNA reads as TGCGCCAGCAGCTTGGGACGACGGGACTATGGCTACACCTTC. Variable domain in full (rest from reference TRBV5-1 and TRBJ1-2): KAGVTQTPRYLIKTRGQQVTLSCSPISGHRSVSWYQQTPGQGLQFLFEYFSETQRNKGNFPGRFSGRQFSNSRSEMNVSTLELGDSALYLCASSLGRRDYGYTFGSGTRLTVV.

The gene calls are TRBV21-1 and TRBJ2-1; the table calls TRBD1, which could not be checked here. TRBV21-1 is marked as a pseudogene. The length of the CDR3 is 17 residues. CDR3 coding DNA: TGTGCCAGCAGCAAAAATCGACGGGGACAGCTGGAGCATGAGCAGTTCTTC. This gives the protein CASSKNRRGQLEHEQFF.

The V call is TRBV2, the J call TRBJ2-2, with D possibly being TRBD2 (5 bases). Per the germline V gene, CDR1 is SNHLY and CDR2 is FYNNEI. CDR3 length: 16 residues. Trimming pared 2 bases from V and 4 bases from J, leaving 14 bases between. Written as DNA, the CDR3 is TGTGCCAGCAGTGAATTCCCAGCCGCGGGCACCGGGGAGCTGTTTTTT. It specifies CASSEFPAAGTGELFF.

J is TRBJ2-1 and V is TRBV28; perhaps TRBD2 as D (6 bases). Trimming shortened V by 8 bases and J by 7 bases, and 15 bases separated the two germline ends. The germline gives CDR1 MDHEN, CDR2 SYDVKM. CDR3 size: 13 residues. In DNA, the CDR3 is TGTGCCAGCGGGACTTTCAACAGGAATGAGCAGTTCTTC. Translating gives CASGTFNRNEQFF. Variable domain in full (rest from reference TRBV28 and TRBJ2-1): DVKVTQSSRYLVKRTGEKVFLECVQDMDHENMFWYRQDPGLGLRLIYFSYDVKMKEKGDIPEGYSVSREKKERFSLILESASTNQTSMYLCASGTFNRNEQFFGPGTRLTVL.

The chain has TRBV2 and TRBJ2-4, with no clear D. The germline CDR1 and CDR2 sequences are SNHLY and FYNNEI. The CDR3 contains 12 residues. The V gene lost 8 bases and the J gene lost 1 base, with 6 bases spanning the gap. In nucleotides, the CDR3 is TGTGCCAGCGCGGCCGCCAAAAACATTCAGTACTTC. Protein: CASAAAKNIQYF.

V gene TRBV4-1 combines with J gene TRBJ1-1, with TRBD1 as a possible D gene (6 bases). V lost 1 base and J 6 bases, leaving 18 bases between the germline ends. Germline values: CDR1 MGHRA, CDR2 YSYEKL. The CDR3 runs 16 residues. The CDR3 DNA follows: TGCGCCAGCAGCCAAGGTCTTGTGTCCGGGGGGCCTGAAGCTTTCTTT. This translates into CASSQGLVSGGPEAFF.

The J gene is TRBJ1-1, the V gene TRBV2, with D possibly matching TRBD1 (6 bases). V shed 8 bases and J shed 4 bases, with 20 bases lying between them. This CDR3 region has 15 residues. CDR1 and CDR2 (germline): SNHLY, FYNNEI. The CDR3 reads CASGGVDSVSTEAFF. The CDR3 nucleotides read TGTGCCAGCGGTGGCGTGGACAGTGTGAGCACTGAAGCTTTCTTT.

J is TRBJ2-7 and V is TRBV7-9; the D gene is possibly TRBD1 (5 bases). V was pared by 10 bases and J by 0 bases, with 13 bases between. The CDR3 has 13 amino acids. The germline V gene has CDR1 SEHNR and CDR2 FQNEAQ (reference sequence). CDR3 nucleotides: TGTGCCATTGAAGGGGTGAGCTCCTACGAGCAGTACTTC. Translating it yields CAIEGVSSYEQYF. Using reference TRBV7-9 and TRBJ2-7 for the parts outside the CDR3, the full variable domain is DTGVSQNPRHKITKRGQNVTFRCDPISEHNRLYWYRQTLGQGPEFLTYFQNEAQLEKSRLLSDRFSAERPKGSFSTLEIQRTEQGDSAMYLCAIEGVSSYEQYFGPGTRLTVT.

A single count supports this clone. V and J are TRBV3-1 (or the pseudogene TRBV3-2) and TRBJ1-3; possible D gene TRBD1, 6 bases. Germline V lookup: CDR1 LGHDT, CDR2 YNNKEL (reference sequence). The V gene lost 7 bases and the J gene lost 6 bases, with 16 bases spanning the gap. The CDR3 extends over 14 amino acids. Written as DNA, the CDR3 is TGTGCCAGCACCCCGACAGGAGTATTAAACACCATATATTTT. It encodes CASTPTGVLNTIYF.

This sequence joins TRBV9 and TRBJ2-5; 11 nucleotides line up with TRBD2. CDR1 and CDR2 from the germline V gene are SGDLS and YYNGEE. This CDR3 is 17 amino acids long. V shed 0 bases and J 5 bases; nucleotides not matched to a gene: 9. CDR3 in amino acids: CASSVGSLTSGGETQYF. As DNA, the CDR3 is TGTGCCAGCAGCGTAGGCTCCTTAACTAGCGGGGGCGAGACCCAGTACTTC.

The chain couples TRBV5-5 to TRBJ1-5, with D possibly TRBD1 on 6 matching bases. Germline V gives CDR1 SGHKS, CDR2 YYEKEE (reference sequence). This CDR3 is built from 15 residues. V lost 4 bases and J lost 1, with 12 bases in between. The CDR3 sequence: CASSPGGQSNQPQHF. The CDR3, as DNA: TGTGCCAGCAGCCCGGGGGGGCAGAGCAATCAGCCCCAGCATTTT.

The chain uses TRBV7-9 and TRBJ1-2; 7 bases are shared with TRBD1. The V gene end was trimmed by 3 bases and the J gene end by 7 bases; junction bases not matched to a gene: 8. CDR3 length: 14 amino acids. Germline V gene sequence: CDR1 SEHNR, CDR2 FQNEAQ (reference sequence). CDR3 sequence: CASSLAGTVVGYTF. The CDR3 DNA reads TGTGCCAGCAGCTTGGCCGGGACAGTGGTTGGCTACACCTTC. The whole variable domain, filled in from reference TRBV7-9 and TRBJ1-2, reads DTGVSQNPRHKITKRGQNVTFRCDPISEHNRLYWYRQTLGQGPEFLTYFQNEAQLEKSRLLSDRFSAERPKGSFSTLEIQRTEQGDSAMYLCASSLAGTVVGYTFGSGTRLTVV.

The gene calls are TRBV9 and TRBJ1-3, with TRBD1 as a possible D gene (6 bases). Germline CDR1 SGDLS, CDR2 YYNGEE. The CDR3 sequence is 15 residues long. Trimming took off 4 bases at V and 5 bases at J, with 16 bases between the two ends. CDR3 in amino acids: CASSIGLTGRNTIYF. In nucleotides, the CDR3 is TGTGCCAGCAGCATCGGTTTGACAGGTAGAAACACCATATATTTT.

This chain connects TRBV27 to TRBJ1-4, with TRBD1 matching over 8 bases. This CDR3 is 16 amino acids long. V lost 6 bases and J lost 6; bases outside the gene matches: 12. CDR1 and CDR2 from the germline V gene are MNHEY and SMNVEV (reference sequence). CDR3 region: CASSATGAYPDEKLFF. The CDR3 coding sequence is TGTGCCAGCAGCGCGACAGGGGCGTACCCTGATGAAAAACTGTTTTTT.

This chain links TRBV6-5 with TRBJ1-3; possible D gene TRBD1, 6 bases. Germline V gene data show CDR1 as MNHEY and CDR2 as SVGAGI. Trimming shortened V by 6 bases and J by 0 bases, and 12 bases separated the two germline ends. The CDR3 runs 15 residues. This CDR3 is CASSSGQFSGNTIYF. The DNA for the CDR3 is TGTGCCAGCAGCTCCGGACAGTTCTCTGGAAACACCATATATTTT.

The CDR3 nucleotides are TGTGCCAGCAGCAGAAGCGGGGGGACCTACAATGAGCAGTTCTTC. This encodes CASSRSGGTYNEQFF. This chain connects TRBV5-8 to TRBJ2-1; 9 positions agree with TRBD2. V lost 4 bases, J lost 2 bases, and 4 bases stayed unmatched. The CDR3 totals 15 residues. Germline values: CDR1 SGHTS, CDR2 YDEGEE.

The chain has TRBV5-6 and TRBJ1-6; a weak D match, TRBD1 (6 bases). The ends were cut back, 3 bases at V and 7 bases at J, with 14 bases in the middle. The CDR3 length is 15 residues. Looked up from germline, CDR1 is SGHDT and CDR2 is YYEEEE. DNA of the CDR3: TGTGCCAGCAGCTCCAGCCAGGGGCTAAATTCACCCCTCCACTTT. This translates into CASSSSQGLNSPLHF.

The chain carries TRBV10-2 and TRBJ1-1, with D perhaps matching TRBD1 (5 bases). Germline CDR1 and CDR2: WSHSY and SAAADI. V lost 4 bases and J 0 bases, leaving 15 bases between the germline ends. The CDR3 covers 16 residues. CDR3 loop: CASSGSGRTMNTEAFF. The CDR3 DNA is TGCGCCAGCAGTGGGTCAGGGAGGACTATGAACACTGAAGCTTTCTTT.